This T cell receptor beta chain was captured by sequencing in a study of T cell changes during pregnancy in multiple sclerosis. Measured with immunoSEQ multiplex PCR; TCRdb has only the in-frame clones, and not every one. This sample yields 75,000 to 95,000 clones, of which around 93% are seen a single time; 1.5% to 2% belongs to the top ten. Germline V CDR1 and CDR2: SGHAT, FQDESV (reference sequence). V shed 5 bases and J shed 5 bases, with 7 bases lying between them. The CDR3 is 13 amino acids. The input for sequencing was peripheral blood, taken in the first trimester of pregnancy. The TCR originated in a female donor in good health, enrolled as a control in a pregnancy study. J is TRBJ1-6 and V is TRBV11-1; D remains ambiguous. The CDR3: CASSRSDNSPLHF. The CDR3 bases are TGTGCCAGCAGCCGGAGTGATAATTCACCCCTCCACTTT.